Listed here are 21 T cell receptor beta chains from one sample, sequenced in a study of CD8 T cells in cerebrospinal fluid in Alzheimer's disease. TCRdb reprocessed the 10x single-cell sequencing reads and reports one entry per CDR3 protein, with no DNA. Its table records 1,300 to 1,500 distinct CDR3 sequences. Input material: cerebrospinal fluid. All receptors come from a human donor with mild cognitive impairment.

By frequency, this clonotype registers medium-sized (0.01 to 0.1%). This CDR3 reads CASTPWDNEQFF. V is TRBV7-9 and J is TRBJ2-1; checking the TCRdb D call of TRBD1 is not possible without DNA. Germline CDR1 reads SEHNR; CDR2 reads FQNEAQ (reference sequence). CDR3 length: 12 amino acids.

This clonotype is called medium-sized based on its frequency. The chain employs TRBV7-3 and TRBJ2-3; there is no DNA to check the TCRdb D call of TRBD2. The CDR3 sequence is 15 residues long. Per germline, CDR1 SGHTA and CDR2 FQGTGA. Here the CDR3 reads CASSPRAGVTDTQYF.

This clonotype counts as large by frequency. V usage is TRBV7-9 and J usage is TRBJ1-2; the TRBD1 assignment by TCRdb is unverifiable without DNA. This CDR3 spans 11 amino acids. From germline, CDR1 is SEHNR and CDR2 FQNEAQ (reference sequence). The CDR3 region is CASSFPGGYTF.

Judged by frequency, this clonotype is large. This chain links TRBV5-5 with TRBJ2-2; the D call from TCRdb, TRBD1, cannot be confirmed without DNA. The CDR3 contains 14 residues. Germline V gene sequence: CDR1 SGHKS, CDR2 YYEKEE (reference sequence). This CDR3 reads CASGLGRVTGELFF.

This clonotype is large by frequency. The rearrangement uses TRBV13 and TRBJ1-1. The CDR3 runs to 13 residues. Germline V lookup: CDR1 PRHDT, CDR2 FYEKMQ (reference sequence). This CDR3 is CAAADLVGTEAFF.

This clonotype is called medium-sized based on its frequency. V usage is TRBV24-1 and J usage is TRBJ1-4. Germline V gives CDR1 KGHDR, CDR2 SFDVKD. The CDR3 has 15 amino acids. The CDR3 sequence: CATSDFAGLNEKLFF.

Considering frequency, this clonotype is medium-sized. The chain combines TRBV4-1 with TRBJ2-7; the D call of TRBD1 rests on TCRdb alone, since no DNA is present to check it. CDR1 and CDR2 (germline): MGHRA, YSYEKL. CDR3 size: 15 residues. CDR3 protein: CASSHPRQGRHEQYF.

This clonotype is identified as large from frequency. The chain links TRBV2 to TRBJ1-4. The CDR3 covers 14 residues. Germline-derived CDR1 and CDR2 are SNHLY and FYNNEI. CDR3 loop: CASRQTATNEKLFF. Supplemented by reference TRBV2 and TRBJ1-4, the full variable domain reads EPEVTQTPSHQVTQMGQEVILRCVPISNHLYFYWYRQILGQKVEFLVSFYNNEISEKSEIFDDQFSVERPDGSNFTLKIRSTKLEDSAMYFCASRQTATNEKLFFGSGTQLSVL.

Its frequency marks this clonotype as large. CDR3 residues: CASSLSLRGRQFF. V gene TRBV7-2 combines with J gene TRBJ2-1; TCRdb lists TRBD2, though no DNA is available to test this call. The CDR3 covers 13 residues. Looked up from germline, CDR1 is SGHTA and CDR2 is FQGNSA.

This clonotype counts as large by frequency. The chain carries TRBV7-8 and TRBJ1-5; TCRdb picks TRBD1, but there is no DNA to check that call. The length of the CDR3 is 14 residues. Germline loops: CDR1 SGHVS, CDR2 FQNEAQ. The CDR3 protein is CASSLGQGAKPQHF.

This clonotype is labeled medium-sized based on frequency. The chain is built from TRBV19 and TRBJ1-5; TCRdb indicates TRBD1, and absent DNA this call remains unverified. This CDR3 comprises 16 residues. Germline V CDR1 and CDR2: LNHDA, SQIVND (reference sequence). This CDR3 reads CASSIAGEGGGQPQHF.

This clonotype shows up as medium-sized by frequency. The chain joins TRBV2 to TRBJ1-6; lacking DNA, the TRBD1 call made by TCRdb goes unchecked. Per the germline V gene, CDR1 is SNHLY and CDR2 is FYNNEI. The CDR3 has 15 residues. This chain's CDR3 is CASSEQGVNNSPLHF.

This clonotype is labeled medium-sized (0.01 to 0.1%) based on frequency. The chain employs TRBV5-1 and TRBJ1-4. CDR1 is SGHRS, CDR2 YFSETQ, per germline. The CDR3 runs to 15 residues. CDR3: CASRSNSATNEKLFF.

Frequency places this clonotype as medium-sized. The V gene is TRBV3-1, the J gene TRBJ1-2; TCRdb gives TRBD1 as the D gene, but with no DNA this cannot be confirmed. The CDR3 has 15 amino acids. The germline V gene encodes CDR1 LGHDT and CDR2 YNNKEL (reference sequence). CDR3 protein: CASSQGGAPSSGYTF.

The V call is TRBV24-1, the J call TRBJ2-1; TCRdb picks TRBD2, but there is no DNA to check that call. The CDR3 has 17 residues. The germline V gene encodes CDR1 KGHDR and CDR2 SFDVKD. CDR3 sequence reads: CATSDRTSGFSYNEQFF.

By frequency, this clonotype is large. This chain connects TRBV3-1 to TRBJ2-7; TCRdb indicates TRBD1, and absent DNA this call remains unverified. There are 16 residues in the CDR3. CDR1 and CDR2 from the germline V gene are LGHDT and YNNKEL (reference sequence). CDR3 sequence reads: CASSQEGGGPIYEQYF.

This clonotype is called medium-sized (0.01 to 0.1%) based on its frequency. This chain uses TRBV4-1 with TRBJ2-7; the D gene TCRdb calls, TRBD1, cannot be checked with no DNA. This CDR3 has 16 amino acids. CDR1 and CDR2 from the germline V gene are MGHRA and YSYEKL. The CDR3 sequence is CASSQASDRVTYEQYF.

According to its frequency, this clonotype is medium-sized. The chain has TRBV6-5 and TRBJ1-1; TCRdb's D call, TRBD1, is unchecked because there is no DNA. Germline CDR1 reads MNHEY; CDR2 reads SVGAGI. The CDR3 spans 12 residues. The CDR3 region is CASSYSLWVAFF.

This clonotype is medium-sized by frequency. V and J are TRBV12-5 and TRBJ2-3; no DNA is available, so the TRBD1 call from TCRdb remains unchecked. The CDR3 consists of 12 residues. Germline V gene data show CDR1 as LGHNT and CDR2 as FRNRAP. This CDR3 reads CASGGSPDTQYF. Complete variable domain (other parts from reference TRBV12-5 and TRBJ2-3): DARVTQTPRHKVTEMGQEVTMRCQPILGHNTVFWYRQTMMQGLELLAYFRNRAPLDDSGMPKDRFSAEMPDATLATLKIQPSEPRDSAVYFCASGGSPDTQYFGPGTRLTVL.

This clonotype is deemed medium-sized by its frequency. Here the CDR3 reads CASSLGSAGGRETQYF. This rearrangement joins TRBV11-2 to TRBJ2-5; the D call of TRBD2 rests on TCRdb alone, since no DNA is present to check it. CDR3 length equals 16 residues. Germline V gene lookup returns CDR1 SGHAT and CDR2 FQNNGV.

Frequency places this clonotype as large. V and J are TRBV3-1 and TRBJ2-1. CDR3 length: 13 amino acids. CDR1 LGHDT and CDR2 YNNKEL come from the germline V gene (reference sequence). CDR3 residues: CASSQWSDNEQFF.